A selection of T cell receptor beta chains follows, all from one sample in a study of long-term antiretroviral therapy in people with HIV. Method: immunoSEQ multiplex PCR; TCRdb's copy keeps in-frame clones and lacks some. This table holds roughly 45,000 clones, around 80% found once. Source: unsorted PBMCs, taken 0.8 years after starting antiretroviral therapy. Source of these receptors: a woman aged 18-29 years with HIV. Each CDR3 is given with its conserved first and last residue. A D gene is named only where the DNA matches it firmly. Only part of the rows carry a size: once, few, many, or a class if the clone is expanded.

TRBJ1-1 | - | TRBV9 | - | TGTGCCAGCAGTCTTAGACAGTACACTGAAGCTTTCTTT | CASSLRQYTEAFF
TRBJ2-1 | - | TRBV7-2 | - | TGTGCCCAGGGCGCGGGCCCGAGCTCCTACAATGAGCAGTTCTTC | CAQGAGPSSYNEQFF
TRBJ2-3 | TRBD1 | TRBV7-2 | - | TGTGCCAGCCTCCGGGACAGGCAGACAGATACGCAGTATTTT | CASLRDRQTDTQYF
TRBJ2-5 | - | TRBV7-9 | - | TGTGCCAGCAGCTTTCAGGCCCACCAAGAGACCCAGTACTTC | CASSFQAHQETQYF
TRBJ2-2 | TRBD1 | TRBV6-6 | - | TGTGCCAGCAGTACCTCGGGACAGAGAGGCACCGGGGAGCTGTTTTTT | CASSTSGQRGTGELFF
TRBJ2-1 | TRBD2 | TRBV7-9 | - | TGTGCCAGCAGCTCGTCAGAAGGGACTAGTTCGGATGAGCAGTTCTTC | CASSSSEGTSSDEQFF
TRBJ1-4 | TRBD1 | TRBV6-5 | - | TGTGCCAGCAGCGGGGACAGCCTAAATGAAAAACTGTTTTTT | CASSGDSLNEKLFF
TRBJ1-1 | - | TRBV4-1 | - | TGCGCCAGCAGCCAAGATATTGGAGGGAACACTGAAGCTTTCTTT | CASSQDIGGNTEAFF
TRBJ1-2 | - | TRBV18 | - | TGTGCCAGCTCAGGGAGTCGTAGGAATCAAGGGGGCTACACCTTC | CASSGSRRNQGGYTF
TRBJ2-1 | - | TRBV27 | few | TGTGCCAGCAGTTTATCCGGGAGTCCCTACAATGAGCAGTTCTTC | CASSLSGSPYNEQFF
TRBJ1-1 | - | TRBV5-4 | few | TGTGCCAGCAGCCCGGAGCGGGGTGAAGCTTTCTTT | CASSPERGEAFF
TRBJ1-1 | - | TRBV27 | - | TGTGCCAGCAGTCCACAAGGGAACACTGAAGCTTTCTTT | CASSPQGNTEAFF
TRBJ2-2 | - | TRBV7-2 | few | TGTGCCAGCAGCTCCGGCGTGGAACAGGGTCGGAACACCGGGGAGCTGTTTTTT | CASSSGVEQGRNTGELFF
TRBJ2-7 | - | TRBV2 | - | TGTGCCAGCAGTGACCAGGCAGGGGGAGGTTACGAGCAGTACTTC | CASSDQAGGGYEQYF
TRBJ2-2 | - | TRBV5-4 | - | TGTGCCAGCAGCTTCTATGTCGGGGAGCTGTTTTTT | CASSFYVGELFF
TRBJ2-7 | TRBD1 | TRBV27 | - | TGTGCCAGCAGTTTACTCCAGACAGGGGATCCTTACGAGCAGTACTTC | CASSLLQTGDPYEQYF
TRBJ1-2 | - | TRBV4-1 | few | TGCGCCAGCAGCCAAGAGGGGGGTCGAAACGGGTACGGCTACACCTTC | CASSQEGGRNGYGYTF
TRBJ2-3 | - | TRBV2 | - | TGTGCCCTACCCTTGGGGAGCACAGATACGCAGTATTTT | CALPLGSTDTQYF
TRBJ1-5 | - | TRBV28 | once | TGTGCCAGCAATATTCAACTTGGGGGAAATCAGCCCCAGCATTTT | CASNIQLGGNQPQHF
TRBJ2-3 | - | TRBV5-1 | - | TGCGCCAGCAGCCTTAGCACAGATACGCAGTATTTT | CASSLSTDTQYF
TRBJ2-3 | TRBD2 | TRBV19 | - | TGTGCCAGTAGTTCAACCCGACTAGCGGGGGGGAGCACAGATACGCAGTATTTT | CASSSTRLAGGSTDTQYF
TRBJ2-1 | - | TRBV7-9 | - | TGTGCCAGCAGCTTAGTATTCAGGGTGTACGGATCCTACAATGAGCAGTTCTTC | CASSLVFRVYGSYNEQFF
TRBJ2-5 | TRBD2 | TRBV7-2 | - | TGTGCCAGCAGCTTGTGGGCTAGCGGCCAAGAGACCCAGTACTTC | CASSLWASGQETQYF
TRBJ2-7 | TRBD2 | TRBV6-5 | - | TGTGCCAGCAGTCCGGGGGGTAGCGGCTCCTACGAGCAGTACTTC | CASSPGGSGSYEQYF
TRBJ1-4 | - | TRBV7-9 | - | TGTGCCAGCAGCTTTAAAAGGGGAGGTGAAAAACTGTTTTTT | CASSFKRGGEKLFF
TRBJ1-3 | - | TRBV28 | - | TGTGCCAGCAGAGCCAGGGGAAACACCATATATTTT | CASRARGNTIYF
TRBJ2-2 | TRBD2 | TRBV10-1 | - | TGCGCCAGCAGTTATTCCCGTAGCGGGAGTTCTTCGGTAACCGGGGAGCTGTTTTTT | CASSYSRSGSSSVTGELFF
TRBJ1-4 | - | TRBV5-5 | - | TGTGCCAGCAGCTTTCGGGACCCAACTAATGAAAAACTGTTTTTT | CASSFRDPTNEKLFF
TRBJ1-5 | - | TRBV19 | - | TGTGCCAGTAGTATGAGAAACCGGGAACAGCCCCAGCATTTT | CASSMRNREQPQHF
TRBJ2-5 | TRBD1 | TRBV5-1 | - | TGCGCCAGCAGCCAAAACAGGGGAGAGACCCAGTACTTC | CASSQNRGETQYF
TRBJ2-7 | - | TRBV14 | - | TGTGCCAGCAGCCAAGATCGGGATGTCCCGTTCTACGAGCAGTACTTC | CASSQDRDVPFYEQYF
TRBJ2-3 | TRBD2 | TRBV4-1 | - | TGCGCCAGCAGCCAAGGTAGCGGGAGTCCCACAGATACGCAGTATTTT | CASSQGSGSPTDTQYF
TRBJ2-7 | TRBD1 | TRBV6-5 | - | TGTGCCAGCAGCAGGGGACAGGTATACGAGCAGTACTTC | CASSRGQVYEQYF
TRBJ2-5 | - | TRBV2 | - | TGTGCCAGCAGTGGGGTGGGCAGGCAAGAGACCCAGTACTTC | CASSGVGRQETQYF
TRBJ2-7 | - | TRBV15 | few | TGTGCCACCAGCTCCTATGGGGTCGAGTACTTC | CATSSYGVEYF
TRBJ2-3 | - | TRBV19 | - | TGTGCCAGTAGTAAGGACCGAGGAGATACGCAGTATTTT | CASSKDRGDTQYF
TRBJ1-5 | - | TRBV9 | - | TGTGCCAGCAGCGTAGGAAACAATCAGCCCCAGCATTTT | CASSVGNNQPQHF
TRBJ2-3 | - | TRBV9 | - | TGTGCCAGCAGCGCTGGACTGGCGCACACAGATACGCAGTATTTT | CASSAGLAHTDTQYF